This is a list of T cell receptor beta chains from one sample in a study of response to subunit inactivated influenza vaccine. Each CDR3 protein gets one entry after TCRdb re-called the RT-PCR reads with MiXCR. The data contain about 190,000 distinct CDR3 sequences, 13% to 15% of them singletons. The input for sequencing was CD8+ T cells sorted from PBMCs, taken less than 6 days after vaccination. The receptors come from a man aged 50-59 years who received an inactivated influenza vaccine. Both conserved end residues are part of each CDR3. A D gene is named only where the DNA matches it firmly. Clone size is shown for a subset of rows, as once, few, many or a class of expanded clone.

clone size,J gene,V gene,D gene,CDR3 protein,CDR3 DNA
few,TRBJ2-7,TRBV12-3/TRBV12-4,TRBD2,CASSTQLAGVSYTHEQYF,TGTGCCAGCAGCACCCAATTAGCGGGGGTATCCTATACCCACGAGCAGTACTTC
few,TRBJ2-7,TRBV5-6,NA,CASSYGTHSYEQYF,TGTGCCAGCAGCTACGGGACCCACTCCTACGAGCAGTACTTC
many,TRBJ2-7,TRBV4-3,NA,CASSQGSSVHYEQYF,TGCGCCAGCAGCCAAGGTTCTAGCGTACACTACGAGCAGTACTTC
NA,TRBJ2-2,TRBV21-1,NA,CASRRMKKGTGELFF,TGTGCCAGCAGGAGAATGAAGAAGGGAACCGGGGAGCTGTTTTTT
NA,TRBJ2-7,TRBV7-9,TRBD2,CASSISGGRPYEQYF,TGTGCCAGCAGCATTAGCGGGGGAAGACCCTACGAGCAGTACTTC
NA,TRBJ2-7,TRBV28,NA,CASSFLSGDSYEQYF,TGTGCCAGCAGTTTTTTAAGCGGAGACTCCTACGAGCAGTACTTC
few,TRBJ2-1,TRBV2,NA,CASRGSYEQFF,TGTGCCAGCAGGGGTAGCTATGAGCAGTTCTTC
many,TRBJ2-3,TRBV9,TRBD2,CASSPPGTSGSRDTQYF,TGTGCCAGCAGCCCCCCAGGGACTAGCGGGAGTCGGGATACGCAGTATTTT
few,TRBJ1-1,TRBV19,TRBD1,CASSMETGIGNTEAFF,TGTGCCAGTAGTATGGAGACAGGGATAGGGAACACTGAAGCTTTCTTT
NA,TRBJ2-7,TRBV10-3,TRBD1,CAITKGQESSYEQYF,TGTGCCATCACCAAAGGACAGGAGAGCTCCTACGAGCAGTACTTC
many,TRBJ1-3,TRBV12-3/TRBV12-4,NA,CASSSEGAGNTIYF,TGTGCCAGCAGTTCCGAAGGCGCTGGAAACACCATATATTTT
NA,TRBJ2-1,TRBV20-1,NA,CSAREYYNEQFF,TGCAGTGCTAGAGAGTACTACAATGAGCAGTTCTTC
many,TRBJ2-5,TRBV29-1,NA,CSVEDVPSYYQETQYF,TGCAGCGTTGAAGATGTTCCTAGCTATTACCAAGAGACCCAGTACTTC
few,TRBJ1-5,TRBV6-6,NA,CASSGDTGYHQHF,TGTGCCAGCAGTGGAGATACAGGGTACCATCAGCATTTT
NA,TRBJ2-5,TRBV5-6,NA,CASSLMWARETQYF,TGTGCCAGCAGCTTGATGTGGGCGCGGGAGACCCAGTACTTC
NA,TRBJ2-5,TRBV24-1,NA,CATSDSDGQETQYF,TGTGCCACCAGTGATTCCGACGGCCAAGAGACCCAGTACTTC
NA,TRBJ2-1,TRBV7-8,NA,CASSPVRQGTYNEQFF,TGTGCCAGCAGCCCGGTAAGGCAGGGAACCTACAATGAGCAGTTCTTC
few,TRBJ2-7,TRBV28,TRBD2,CASSSPLLAGGPTLSYEQYF,TGTGCCAGCAGTTCTCCCCTACTAGCGGGAGGTCCCACCCTCTCCTACGAGCAGTACTTC
many,TRBJ2-7,TRBV4-3,NA,CASSQDSGDEQYF,TGCGCCAGCAGCCAAGACTCCGGTGACGAGCAGTACTTC
NA,TRBJ1-1,TRBV29-1,NA,CSAERQDMNTEAFF,TGCAGCGCCGAACGACAGGACATGAACACTGAAGCTTTCTTT